The present TCR beta chain was sequenced within a study of cytomegalovirus exposure and HLA in healthy donors. The study, taken as a whole, reports: Associated with HLA alleles at 0.05 false discovery rate in a later analysis were around 17,000 TCR beta sequences.

This clone was detected a few times. Its antigen remains unknown. Vbeta (60) and Jbeta (13) primers were used in the PCR. The protocol was immunoSEQ multiplex PCR, while the TCRdb copy is restricted to in-frame clones and leaves out a portion. The sample yields over 150,000 clones, roughly 74% seen once. Germline loops: CDR1 SNHLY, CDR2 FYNNEI. After removal of 11 bases from V and 2 bases from J, the junction contained 1 base not matched to a gene. The CDR3 length is 12 residues. The V call is TRBV2, the J call TRBJ2-4; TRBD1 aligns across 9 bases. This clonotype was obtained from a man aged 18 to 29 in good health and CMV-seronegative. Sequencing was carried out using PBMCs. In DNA form, the CDR3 reads TGTGCCGGGACAGGGTCCAAAAACATTCAGTACTTC. Protein product: CAGTGSKNIQYF.